The 11 T cell receptor beta chains given below trace back to one sample, sequenced in a study of blood T cell repertoires in COVID-19. Repertoires were generated with immunoSEQ multiplex PCR, while TCRdb's copy carries only in-frame clones and drops some. The sample contains more than 400,000 clones, about nine tenths of which appear only once. The source material was PBMCs or T cells enriched from blood (not recorded which). Every receptor here comes from a woman aged 18-35 years who had recovered from COVID-19.

The chain links TRBV5-1 to TRBJ1-4, with D maybe TRBD1 (5 bases). CDR1 is SGHRS and CDR2 is YFSETQ in the germline V gene. The CDR3 has 14 amino acids. V lost 6 bases and J lost 7, with 16 bases in between. The CDR3 reads CASTPGENVEKLFF. The CDR3 DNA follows: TGCGCCAGCACTCCGGGGGAGAACGTTGAAAAACTGTTTTTT.

V gene TRBV5-1 combines with J gene TRBJ1-2; D possibly corresponds to TRBD1 (5 bases). Trimming took off 0 bases at V and 4 bases at J, with 13 bases between the two ends. Germline loops: CDR1 SGHRS, CDR2 YFSETQ. CDR3 length equals 15 residues. CDR3 in DNA: TGCGCCAGCAGCTTGGGGTATTCAGACAGCTATGGCTACACCTTC. Its protein product is CASSLGYSDSYGYTF.

The chain joins TRBV7-9 to TRBJ2-3, with 7 bases matching TRBD2. The J segment lost 3 bases and the V segment lost 4 bases, leaving 10 bases of the junction unmatched. The CDR3 length is 16 residues. CDR1 is SEHNR and CDR2 is FQNEAQ in the germline V gene (reference sequence). CDR3 DNA sequence: TGTGCCAGCAGCTCTCTCCTTGCGGGGGAGACAGATACGCAGTATTTT. It specifies CASSSLLAGETDTQYF.

The rearrangement links TRBV9 to TRBJ2-3, with D perhaps matching TRBD1 (6 bases). V shed 0 bases and J shed 0 bases, with 11 bases lying between them. The CDR3 sequence is 16 residues long. Germline V gene lookup returns CDR1 SGDLS and CDR2 YYNGEE. The CDR3 sequence is CASSVGPGESTDTQYF. The CDR3, as DNA: TGTGCCAGCAGCGTAGGGCCAGGGGAAAGCACAGATACGCAGTATTTT.

This clone came up once. The chain recombines TRBV7-2 with TRBJ2-3; D is ambiguous. Germline lookup yields CDR1 SGHTA and CDR2 FQGNSA. This CDR3 is built from 14 residues. The V end lost 2 bases, the J end lost 6 bases, and 12 bases lay between the germline ends. The CDR3 DNA reads as TGTGCCAGCAGCTTAAGGCCGGAGAGGGATACGCAGTATTTT. Translation gives CASSLRPERDTQYF.

The CDR3 coding sequence is TGCAGGATGGACAGGGGCGACGAGCAGTACTTC. It yields the protein CRMDRGDEQYF. The chain is built from TRBV20-1 and TRBJ2-7; 9 bases match TRBD1. CDR1 is DFQATT and CDR2 is SNEGSKA in the germline V gene (reference sequence). The CDR3 is made up of 11 amino acids.

In DNA form, the CDR3 reads TGCGCCAGCAGCCCCGGTAGAGGGGGCCGTAGCACAGATACGCAGTATTTT. It yields the protein CASSPGRGGRSTDTQYF. The chain joins TRBV4-1 to TRBJ2-3; TRBD1 matches at 7 bases. Germline V gene lookup returns CDR1 MGHRA and CDR2 YSYEKL. J gave up 0 bases and V 4 bases, and 10 bases lay outside the gene matches. The CDR3 sequence is 17 residues long.

The chain has TRBV29-1 and TRBJ2-5; 10 positions match TRBD1. The CDR3 has 15 residues. Germline V CDR1 and CDR2: SQVTM, ANQGSEA. With 2 bases clipped from V and 1 base from J, the junction kept 4 bases outside the gene matches. The CDR3 DNA sequence: TGCAGCGTTGAATGGGGACAGGGGCCCCAAGAGACCCAGTACTTC. Protein product: CSVEWGQGPQETQYF. Complete variable domain (other parts from reference TRBV29-1 and TRBJ2-5): SAVISQKPSRDICQRGTSLTIQCQVDSQVTMMFWYRQQPGQSLTLIATANQGSEATYESGFVIDKFPISRPNLTFSTLTVSNMSPEDSSIYLCSVEWGQGPQETQYFGPGTRLLVL.

This clone has only one observation. The chain employs TRBV19 and TRBJ1-1; D is unresolved. V lost 6 bases and J lost 7, with 15 bases in between. Germline CDR1 is LNHDA and CDR2 is SQIVND (reference sequence). This CDR3 comprises 13 residues. The CDR3 DNA is TGTGCCAGTAGCCTGGGGTGGGGAGGTGAAGCTTTCTTT. Its translation: CASSLGWGGEAFF.

This clone was counted a few times. The rearrangement links TRBV6-6 to TRBJ2-1; 11 bases are shared with TRBD2. The CDR3 is 16 amino acids. CDR1 and CDR2 (germline): MNHNY, SVGAGI (reference sequence). With V trimmed by 5 bases and J by 6 bases, 9 bases remained unmatched. The DNA of the CDR3 is TGTGCCAGCAGTCGAACCGGGACTAGCGGACTCAATGAGCAGTTCTTC. Translated: CASSRTGTSGLNEQFF.

The genes are TRBV27 and TRBJ2-1; D might be TRBD1 (8 bases). V was clipped by 3 bases and J by 7 bases, with 31 bases between them. Germline values: CDR1 MNHEY, CDR2 SMNVEV (reference sequence). The CDR3 is made up of 20 amino acids. CDR3 sequence (DNA): TGTGCCAGCAGTTTGGATCCCGTATGGACAGGGTCCGGGGGGAATAATGAGCAGTTCTTC. Translated: CASSLDPVWTGSGGNNEQFF.